One sample yielded the 32 T cell receptor beta chains listed below, sequenced in a study of T cell clones after liver transplantation. Using immunoSEQ multiplex PCR, the repertoire was profiled, and TCRdb retains in-frame clones only, with some absent. The sample lists about 78,000 clones, over 70% occurring once. The sample here was CD4+ T cells from blood, taken before liver transplant. The receptors come from a human donor who received a liver transplant.

Worth noting for this clone: One junction end disagrees with the germline gene, perhaps due to a read error. The genes are TRBV7-7 and TRBJ1-3; D not resolved. CDR1 and CDR2 from the germline V gene are SSHAT and FNYEAQ (reference sequence). The CDR3 contains 13 residues. Here the CDR3 DNA reads TGTGCTAGCAGCTTAGTAGGTAGAAACACCATATATTTT. This encodes CASSLVGRNTIYF.

J is TRBJ1-2 and V is TRBV5-1, with D maybe TRBD1 (5 bases). Germline V gives CDR1 SGHRS, CDR2 YFSETQ. The CDR3 is made up of 15 amino acids. Trimming shortened V by 1 base and J by 2 bases, and 12 bases separated the two germline ends. CDR3 nucleotides: TGCGCCAGCAGCTTGTTCCCCGACAGAAACTATGGCTACACCTTC. This codes for CASSLFPDRNYGYTF.

This chain joins TRBV25-1 and TRBJ2-5; 10 nucleotides line up with TRBD1. The CDR3 is 13 amino acids. Trimming removed 4 bases from V and 8 bases from J; junction bases left unmatched: 4. The germline CDR1 and CDR2 sequences are MGHDK and SYGVNS. The CDR3 DNA reads as TGTGCCAGCAGTGTAGGACAGGGGGTTACCCAGTACTTC. Its protein is CASSVGQGVTQYF.

About this clone: This specimen includes other DNA sequences encoding the same CDR3. CDR3 sequence reads: CASSPDSQETQYF. The DNA of the CDR3 is TGTGCCAGCTCACCCGACAGCCAAGAGACCCAGTACTTC. V and J are TRBV18 and TRBJ2-5, with D perhaps TRBD1 (5 bases). The germline gives CDR1 KGHSH, CDR2 LQKENI. Between the trimmed V and J ends, which lost 3 bases and 1 base, there was a span of 6 bases. CDR3 length: 13 residues.

This clone was seen only a few times. The CDR3 reads CASSFGPPDTQYF. The CDR3 nucleotides read TGTGCCAGCAGCTTTGGACCGCCTGATACGCAGTATTTT. The chain employs TRBV7-3 and TRBJ2-3, with D unclear. The V end was cut by 3 bases, the J end by 6 bases, with 10 bases between. This CDR3 spans 13 amino acids. Germline V gives CDR1 SGHTA, CDR2 FQGTGA.

This chain uses TRBV5-4 with TRBJ1-4; 9 bases map to TRBD1. CDR3 length: 16 amino acids. Germline assignment: CDR1 SGHNT and CDR2 YYREEE (reference sequence). After removal of 4 bases from V and 8 bases from J, the junction contained 12 bases not matched to a gene. The CDR3 spells CASSVGGTGSQEKLFF. The CDR3 DNA reads TGTGCCAGCAGCGTCGGAGGGACAGGGAGTCAGGAAAAACTGTTTTTT.

This clone was recorded once. The chain is built from TRBV11-2 and TRBJ1-5; 7 bases are a match to TRBD1. Germline CDR1 and CDR2: SGHAT and FQNNGV. With 0 bases clipped from V and 6 bases from J, the junction kept 5 bases outside the gene matches. The CDR3 loop spans 15 amino acids. CDR3 nucleotides: TGTGCCAGCAGCTTAGATTGGACAGGAAGTCAGCCCCAGCATTTT. This codes for CASSLDWTGSQPQHF.

The chain uses TRBV7-9 and TRBJ2-1, with 12 bases identical to TRBD2. CDR3 length: 16 residues. Germline CDR1 and CDR2: SEHNR and FQNEAQ (reference sequence). CDR3 DNA: TGTGCTGGAGCTCCCGGGACTAGCGGGTACTACAATGAGCAGTTCTTC. Its protein product is CAGAPGTSGYYNEQFF.

The V and J genes are TRBV2 and TRBJ1-4; D remains ambiguous. CDR3 size: 11 residues. Looked up from germline, CDR1 is SNHLY and CDR2 is FYNNEI. V was trimmed by 4 bases and J by 8 bases, leaving 5 bases between them. The CDR3 loop reads CASSVGEKLFF. The CDR3 region has the DNA TGTGCCAGCAGTGTAGGGGAAAAACTGTTTTTT.

The chain employs TRBV4-2 and TRBJ1-1, with D possibly being TRBD1 (6 bases). Germline V lookup: CDR1 LGHNA, CDR2 YNFKEQ. The CDR3 spans 15 residues. V lost 4 bases and J lost 5, with 17 bases in between. The CDR3 sequence is CASSRTRGSGTEAFF. The CDR3 DNA follows: TGTGCCAGCAGCCGTACCAGGGGATCGGGGACTGAAGCTTTCTTT.

This chain connects TRBV6-7 to TRBJ2-6, with 7 nucleotides matching TRBD1. TRBV6-7 is annotated as an ORF whose role is uncertain. The CDR3 covers 18 residues. Trimming removed 1 base from V and 4 bases from J; junction bases left unmatched: 10. The CDR3 DNA reads TGTGCCAGCAGTTACTGGACAGGTTCCTTCCCGGGGGCCAACGTCCTGACTTTC. Protein product: CASSYWTGSFPGANVLTF.

This clone was counted a single time. The V gene is TRBV4-2, the J gene TRBJ1-3; D may be TRBD1 (6 bases). V dropped 5 bases and J dropped 0 bases, with 14 bases sitting between them. The CDR3 is made up of 16 amino acids. CDR1 and CDR2 (germline): LGHNA, YNFKEQ. CDR3 coding DNA: TGTGCCAGCAGCAAAGGTCAGGGGAGCTCTGGAAACACCATATATTTT. Protein sequence: CASSKGQGSSGNTIYF.

The chain carries TRBV14 and TRBJ2-2, with D hard to call. CDR3 length: 15 residues. Between the trimmed V and J ends, which lost 4 bases and 2 bases, there was a span of 11 bases. The germline V gene has CDR1 SGHDN and CDR2 FVKESK. The CDR3: CASSRFGSNTGELFF. The CDR3 DNA is TGTGCCAGCAGCCGATTCGGGTCAAACACCGGGGAGCTGTTTTTT.

In its sample, this clone was seen a few times. J is TRBJ1-1 and V is TRBV11-1, with 9 bases that match TRBD1. The CDR3 is made up of 13 amino acids. The ends lost 4 bases at V and 11 bases at J; junction bases unmatched: 8. In germline, CDR1 is SGHAT, CDR2 FQDESV (reference sequence). Written as DNA, the CDR3 is TGTGCCAGCAGCTCCCGGGACAGGGAGGCGGCTTTCTTT. Translating gives CASSSRDREAAFF.

The V gene is TRBV6-1, the J gene TRBJ1-4, with a possible D match to TRBD1 (6 bases). V lost 4 bases, J lost 0 bases, and 9 bases lay in between. CDR1 and CDR2 (germline): MNHNS, SASEGT. The CDR3 covers 15 residues. The CDR3 region is CASSGQVATNEKLFF. Here the CDR3 DNA reads TGTGCCAGCAGTGGACAGGTCGCAACTAATGAAAAACTGTTTTTT.

V usage is TRBV6-1 and J usage is TRBJ2-4; perhaps TRBD2 as D (7 bases). The CDR3 is 13 residues long. V dropped 3 bases and J dropped 8 bases, with 11 bases sitting between them. Germline V gene lookup returns CDR1 MNHNS and CDR2 SASEGT. CDR3: CASSEGGADIQYF. The CDR3 coding sequence is TGTGCCAGCAGTGAGGGGGGGGCCGACATTCAGTACTTC.

This clone was seen only a few times. The chain uses TRBV27 and TRBJ1-1; D remains unclear. V shed 6 bases and J shed 1 base, with 6 bases lying between them. This CDR3 region has 12 residues. CDR1 is MNHEY, CDR2 SMNVEV, per germline (reference sequence). CDR3 loop: CASRRRNTEAFF. CDR3 in DNA: TGTGCCAGCAGGCGGCGGAACACTGAAGCTTTCTTT.

The genes are TRBV10-3 and TRBJ2-3; TRBD2 matches 9 bases. The V and J ends lost 4 bases and 5 bases, in that order; junction bases with no gene match: 10. The V gene's germline CDR1 is ENHRY and CDR2 SYGVKD. The CDR3 loop spans 16 amino acids. The CDR3 loop reads CAISVDLAGTGDTQYF. CDR3 nucleotides: TGTGCCATCAGTGTCGATCTAGCGGGGACCGGAGATACGCAGTATTTT.

This clone came up once. The V call is TRBV14, the J call TRBJ2-1, with D unresolved. CDR3 length: 15 residues. V was shortened by 1 base and J by 4 bases, with 11 bases between the two germline ends. The germline gives CDR1 SGHDN, CDR2 FVKESK. CDR3 DNA sequence: TGTGCCAGCAGCCAAGGGTTGACTGGTTACAATGAGCAGTTCTTC. Its translation is CASSQGLTGYNEQFF.

This clone was picked up one time. V usage is TRBV19 and J usage is TRBJ1-5; 7 nucleotides align to TRBD1. The CDR3 totals 13 residues. J lost 7 bases, V lost 6 bases, and 6 bases had no gene match. CDR1 and CDR2 from the germline V gene are LNHDA and SQIVND (reference sequence). As DNA, the CDR3 is TGTGCCAGTAGCGACAGGGACGCCCAGCCCCAGCATTTT. The encoded protein is CASSDRDAQPQHF.

In its sample, this clone was seen a few times. The chain is built from TRBV27 and TRBJ1-2; D gene ambiguous. CDR1 is MNHEY and CDR2 is SMNVEV in the germline V gene (reference sequence). V lost 8 bases and J lost 2, with 15 bases in between. This CDR3 spans 14 amino acids. CDR3 bases: TGTGCCAGCGCTCACTTACAGCCCAACTATGGCTACACCTTC. This encodes CASAHLQPNYGYTF.

The J gene is TRBJ2-1, the V gene TRBV5-4; tentatively, D is TRBD1 (5 bases). CDR1 and CDR2 from the germline V gene are SGHNT and YYREEE (reference sequence). Trimming stripped 3 bases from V and 0 bases from J, with 10 bases between. The CDR3 sequence is 15 residues long. The chain's CDR3 is CASSSDSSSYNEQFF. For the CDR3, the DNA is TGTGCCAGCAGCTCCGACAGTAGCTCCTACAATGAGCAGTTCTTC. Combining the CDR3 with reference TRBV5-4 and TRBJ2-1 gives the whole variable domain ETGVTQSPTHLIKTRGQQVTLRCSSQSGHNTVSWYQQALGQGPQFIFQYYREEENGRGNFPPRFSGLQFPNYSSELNVNALELDDSALYLCASSSDSSSYNEQFFGPGTRLTVL.

This sequence joins TRBV2 and TRBJ2-1; 7 bases agree with TRBD1. The CDR3 is made up of 13 amino acids. J was trimmed by 8 bases and V by 6 bases; bases with no gene match: 7. Germline V gene lookup returns CDR1 SNHLY and CDR2 FYNNEI. CDR3 nucleotide sequence: TGTGCCAGCAGCCTCGACAGGGTCTATGAGCAGTTCTTC. Its translation: CASSLDRVYEQFF.

The chain uses TRBV28 and TRBJ2-2; D call uncertain. Trimming pared 8 bases from V and 3 bases from J, leaving 10 bases between. Germline CDR1 MDHEN, CDR2 SYDVKM. The CDR3 has 13 amino acids. The CDR3 is CASRLAYTGELFF. The CDR3, as DNA: TGTGCCAGCCGACTCGCTTACACCGGGGAGCTGTTTTTT.

In its sample, this clone was seen once. The chain joins TRBV28 to TRBJ1-2; no clear D. This CDR3 contains 11 residues. V lost 6 bases and J lost 3, with 5 bases in between. Germline V gene data show CDR1 as MDHEN and CDR2 as SYDVKM. The CDR3 here is CASRRDYGYTF. The CDR3 DNA reads as TGTGCCAGCAGACGGGACTATGGCTACACCTTC.

The chain couples TRBV28 to TRBJ2-4; D might be TRBD1 (6 bases). Germline V CDR1 and CDR2: MDHEN, SYDVKM. The CDR3 sequence is 17 residues long. Trimming removed 5 bases at V and 8 bases at J, with 25 bases between. This CDR3 is CASSPRGTSRSQDIQYF. CDR3 DNA sequence: TGTGCCAGCAGTCCCCGTGGGACATCCCGGAGCCAAGACATTCAGTACTTC.

A single count supports this clone. This chain uses TRBV27 with TRBJ1-5, with 7 bases aligning to TRBD1. Unmatched junction bases numbered 1, after V lost 2 bases and J lost 0 bases. CDR1 and CDR2 (germline): MNHEY, SMNVEV (reference sequence). CDR3 length: 15 residues. The CDR3 loop reads CASSLDRVSNQPQHF. CDR3 in DNA: TGTGCCAGCAGTTTAGACAGGGTTAGCAATCAGCCCCAGCATTTT.

The chain uses TRBV27 and TRBJ2-6; unclear D gene. CDR1 MNHEY and CDR2 SMNVEV come from the germline V gene (reference sequence). CDR3 length: 18 residues. Trimming stripped 3 bases from V and 4 bases from J, with 19 bases between. CDR3 amino acids: CASSFPLICRGGANVLTF. In nucleotides, the CDR3 is TGTGCCAGCAGTTTCCCACTGATCTGCAGAGGCGGGGCCAACGTCCTGACTTTC.

This clone was seen only once. V gene TRBV7-8 combines with J gene TRBJ1-5; D is possibly TRBD1 (6 bases). This CDR3 has 17 amino acids. Germline CDR1 is SGHVS and CDR2 is FQNEAQ. V lost 1 base to trimming and J lost 6 bases, with 19 bases between them. The CDR3 DNA is TGTGCCAGCAGCTTAGGTCGGGGTCCCGGGGGCGGTCAGCCCCAGCATTTT. It yields the protein CASSLGRGPGGGQPQHF.

The chain is built from TRBV5-1 and TRBJ2-1, with 8 bases that match TRBD1. Germline V gene lookup returns CDR1 SGHRS and CDR2 YFSETQ. Germline trimming cut 4 bases from V and 5 bases from J; bases unmatched to any gene: 5. The length of the CDR3 is 14 residues. In nucleotides, the CDR3 is TGCGCCAGCAGCCTTATGACAGGGGACAATGAGCAGTTCTTC. It encodes CASSLMTGDNEQFF. The variable domain in full, with the rest retrieved from reference TRBV5-1 and TRBJ2-1, is KAGVTQTPRYLIKTRGQQVTLSCSPISGHRSVSWYQQTPGQGLQFLFEYFSETQRNKGNFPGRFSGRQFSNSRSEMNVSTLELGDSALYLCASSLMTGDNEQFFGPGTRLTVL.

The V and J genes are TRBV27 and TRBJ2-1, with 8 bases identical to TRBD1. Germline V gene lookup returns CDR1 MNHEY and CDR2 SMNVEV (reference sequence). V lost 5 bases and J lost 7; bases outside the gene matches: 16. The CDR3 covers 17 residues. This CDR3 reads CASSRTPGGLGGNEQFF. CDR3 coding DNA: TGTGCCAGCAGTCGAACCCCAGGGGGCTTAGGGGGGAATGAGCAGTTCTTC.

The chain couples TRBV5-4 to TRBJ1-1, with 7 bases lining up with TRBD1. Germline trimming cut 3 bases from V and 4 bases from J; bases unmatched to any gene: 9. The CDR3 spans 15 residues. Germline CDR1 reads SGHNT; CDR2 reads YYREEE (reference sequence). CDR3 sequence reads: CASSSPEAGGTEAFF. The CDR3 DNA reads as TGTGCCAGCAGCTCGCCAGAGGCAGGGGGCACTGAAGCTTTCTTT.